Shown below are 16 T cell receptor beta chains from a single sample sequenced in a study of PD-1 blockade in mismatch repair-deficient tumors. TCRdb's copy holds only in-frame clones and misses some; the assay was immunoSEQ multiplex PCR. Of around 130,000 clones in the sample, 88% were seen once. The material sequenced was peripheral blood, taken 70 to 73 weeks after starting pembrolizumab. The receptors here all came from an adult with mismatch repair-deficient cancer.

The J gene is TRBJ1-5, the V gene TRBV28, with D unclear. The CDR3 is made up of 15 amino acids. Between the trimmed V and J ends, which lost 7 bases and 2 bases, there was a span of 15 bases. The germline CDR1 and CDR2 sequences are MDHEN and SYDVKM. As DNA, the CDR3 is TGTGCCAGCATCCCCATGGTGTACGGCAATCAGCCCCAGCATTTT. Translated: CASIPMVYGNQPQHF.

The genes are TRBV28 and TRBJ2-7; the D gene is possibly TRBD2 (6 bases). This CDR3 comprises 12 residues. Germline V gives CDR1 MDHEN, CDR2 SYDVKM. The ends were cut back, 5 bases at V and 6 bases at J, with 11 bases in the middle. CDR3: CASSQKGGEQYF. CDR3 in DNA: TGTGCCAGCAGTCAGAAGGGAGGCGAGCAGTACTTC.

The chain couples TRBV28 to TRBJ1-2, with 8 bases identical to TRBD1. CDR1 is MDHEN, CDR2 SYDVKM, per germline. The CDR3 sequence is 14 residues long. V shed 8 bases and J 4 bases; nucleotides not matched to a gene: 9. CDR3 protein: CASGSGGSPYGYTF. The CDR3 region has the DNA TGTGCCAGCGGATCAGGGGGCTCTCCCTATGGCTACACCTTC.

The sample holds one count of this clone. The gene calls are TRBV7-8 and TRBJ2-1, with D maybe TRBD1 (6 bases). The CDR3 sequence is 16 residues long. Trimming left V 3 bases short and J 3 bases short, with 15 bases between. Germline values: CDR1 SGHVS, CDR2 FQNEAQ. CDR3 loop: CASSFDQGLIYNEQFF. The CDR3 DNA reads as TGTGCCAGCAGCTTCGACCAGGGGCTTATCTACAATGAGCAGTTCTTC.

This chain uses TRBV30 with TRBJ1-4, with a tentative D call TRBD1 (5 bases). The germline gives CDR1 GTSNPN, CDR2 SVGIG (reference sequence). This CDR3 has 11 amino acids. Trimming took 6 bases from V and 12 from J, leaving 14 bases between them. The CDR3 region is CACNRKGELFF. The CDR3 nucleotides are TGTGCCTGCAACAGAAAAGGGGAACTGTTTTTT.

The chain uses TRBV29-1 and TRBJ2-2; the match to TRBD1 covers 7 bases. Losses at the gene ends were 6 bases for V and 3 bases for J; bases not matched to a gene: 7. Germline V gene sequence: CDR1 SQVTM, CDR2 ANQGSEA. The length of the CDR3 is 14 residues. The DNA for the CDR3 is TGCAGCGTCGACAGGGAAGGGGACACCGGGGAGCTGTTTTTT. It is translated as CSVDREGDTGELFF.

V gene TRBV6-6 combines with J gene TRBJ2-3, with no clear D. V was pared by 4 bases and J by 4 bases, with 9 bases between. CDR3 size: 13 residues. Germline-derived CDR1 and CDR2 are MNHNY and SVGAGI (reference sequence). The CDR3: CASSSVVADTQYF. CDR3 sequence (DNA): TGTGCCAGCAGTTCGGTGGTTGCAGATACGCAGTATTTT.

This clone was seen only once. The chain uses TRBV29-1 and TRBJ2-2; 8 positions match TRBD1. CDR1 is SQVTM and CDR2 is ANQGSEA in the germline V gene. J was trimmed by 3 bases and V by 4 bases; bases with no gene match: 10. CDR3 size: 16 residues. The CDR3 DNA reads TGCAGCGTTGGGTTCGCAGGGGGCAGGGACACCGGGGAGCTGTTTTTT. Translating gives CSVGFAGGRDTGELFF.

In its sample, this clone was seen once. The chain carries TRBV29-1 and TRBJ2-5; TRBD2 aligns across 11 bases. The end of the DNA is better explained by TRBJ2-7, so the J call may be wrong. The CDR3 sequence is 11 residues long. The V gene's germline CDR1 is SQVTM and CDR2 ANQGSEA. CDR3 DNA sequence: TGCAGCGTACTAGCGGGGGCCGAGCAGTACTTC. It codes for CSVLAGAEQYF.

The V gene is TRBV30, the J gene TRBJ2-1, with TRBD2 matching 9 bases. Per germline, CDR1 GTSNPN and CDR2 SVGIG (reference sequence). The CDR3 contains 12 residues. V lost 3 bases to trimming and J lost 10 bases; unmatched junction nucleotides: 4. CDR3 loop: CAWRAGGGEQFF. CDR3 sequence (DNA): TGTGCCTGGAGAGCGGGAGGAGGAGAGCAGTTCTTC.

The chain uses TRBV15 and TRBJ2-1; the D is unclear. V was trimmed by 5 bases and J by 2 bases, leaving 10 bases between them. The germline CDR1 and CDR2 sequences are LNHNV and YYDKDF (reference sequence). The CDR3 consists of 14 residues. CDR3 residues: CATSLRPPYNEQFF. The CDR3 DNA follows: TGTGCCACCAGCCTCCGACCCCCCTACAATGAGCAGTTCTTC.

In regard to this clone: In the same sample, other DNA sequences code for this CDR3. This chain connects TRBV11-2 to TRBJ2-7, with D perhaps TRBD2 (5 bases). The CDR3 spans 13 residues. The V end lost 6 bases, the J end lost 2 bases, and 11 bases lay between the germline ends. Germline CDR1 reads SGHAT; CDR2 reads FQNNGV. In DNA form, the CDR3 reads TGTGCCAGCAGTCGCGGACTGGCCTACGAGCAGTACTTC. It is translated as CASSRGLAYEQYF.

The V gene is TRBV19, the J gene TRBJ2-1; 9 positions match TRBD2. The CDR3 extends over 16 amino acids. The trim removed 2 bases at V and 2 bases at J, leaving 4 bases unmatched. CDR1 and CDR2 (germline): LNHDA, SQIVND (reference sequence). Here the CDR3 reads CASSISGGGAYNEQFF. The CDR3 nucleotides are TGTGCCAGTAGTATAAGTGGCGGGGGGGCCTACAATGAGCAGTTCTTC.

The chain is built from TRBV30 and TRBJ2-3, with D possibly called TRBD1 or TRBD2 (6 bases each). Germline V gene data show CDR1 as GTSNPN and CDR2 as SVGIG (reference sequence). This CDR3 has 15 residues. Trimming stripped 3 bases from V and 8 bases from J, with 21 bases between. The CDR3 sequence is CAWRNRDLPRGTQYF. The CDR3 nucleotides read TGTGCCTGGAGAAACAGGGACTTACCGCGGGGTACGCAGTATTTT.

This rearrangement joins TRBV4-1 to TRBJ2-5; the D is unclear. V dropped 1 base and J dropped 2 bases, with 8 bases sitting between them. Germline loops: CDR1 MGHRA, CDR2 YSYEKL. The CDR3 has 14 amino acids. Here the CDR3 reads CASSQVVSQETQYF. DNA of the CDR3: TGCGCCAGCAGCCAAGTGGTTTCTCAAGAGACCCAGTACTTC.

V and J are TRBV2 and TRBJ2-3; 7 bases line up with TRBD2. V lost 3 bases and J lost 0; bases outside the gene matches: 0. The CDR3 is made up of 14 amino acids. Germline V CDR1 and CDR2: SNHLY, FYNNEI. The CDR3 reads CASSEGGSTDTQYF. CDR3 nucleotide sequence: TGTGCCAGCAGTGAGGGGGGGAGCACAGATACGCAGTATTTT.